This is a list of T cell receptor beta chains from one sample in a study of OX40 agonist ivuxolimab in advanced cancers. Generated by immunoSEQ multiplex PCR, the TCRdb table keeps only in-frame clones and is missing some. The repertoire consists of nearly 80,000 clones, with around 94% occurring once and the leading ten covering roughly 9.8%. Sequenced here: CD4+ or CD8+ T cells sorted from blood, sampled in a trial of the OX40 agonist ivuxolimab. The receptors stem from an adult with an advanced solid tumor such as melanoma, head and neck, liver or kidney cancer. CDR3s include the opening cysteine and the closing phenylalanine or tryptophan. A D gene is named only where the DNA matches it firmly. Clone size is given for some rows only: seen once, a few or many times, or a class if the clone is expanded.

j_call: TRBJ2-2; clone_size: .; d_call: .; v_call: TRBV2; cdr3_aa: CASSEGGGGPGELFF
j_call: TRBJ1-4; clone_size: .; d_call: .; v_call: TRBV28; cdr3_aa: CASMTLRENNEKLFF
j_call: TRBJ1-2; clone_size: .; d_call: .; v_call: TRBV27; cdr3_aa: CASSLVGGNYGYTF
j_call: TRBJ2-7; clone_size: .; d_call: .; v_call: TRBV5-1; cdr3_aa: CASSLGGQSYEQYF
j_call: TRBJ1-1; clone_size: few; d_call: TRBD1; v_call: TRBV7-9; cdr3_aa: CASFIGGKNTEAFF
j_call: TRBJ2-1; clone_size: .; d_call: TRBD2; v_call: TRBV7-3; cdr3_aa: CASRGGAYTEQFF
j_call: TRBJ1-3; clone_size: .; d_call: .; v_call: TRBV5-6; cdr3_aa: CASSPTGTGNTIYF
j_call: TRBJ2-1; clone_size: .; d_call: TRBD2; v_call: TRBV9; cdr3_aa: CASSVGVAGVYNEQFF
j_call: TRBJ2-3; clone_size: .; d_call: .; v_call: TRBV7-8; cdr3_aa: CASSLAYTRGGDTQYF
j_call: TRBJ2-3; clone_size: .; d_call: TRBD1; v_call: TRBV13; cdr3_aa: CASSSEDRGPSTDTQYF
j_call: TRBJ2-1; clone_size: .; d_call: .; v_call: TRBV27; cdr3_aa: CASSLGGPRYNEQFF
j_call: TRBJ1-1; clone_size: .; d_call: .; v_call: TRBV19; cdr3_aa: CASRREVDTEAFF
j_call: TRBJ2-3; clone_size: .; d_call: .; v_call: TRBV4-3; cdr3_aa: CASSPSRHPFFTDTQYF
j_call: TRBJ2-3; clone_size: .; d_call: TRBD2; v_call: TRBV9; cdr3_aa: CASSVEGGRPADTQYF
j_call: TRBJ1-2; clone_size: .; d_call: TRBD1; v_call: TRBV5-4; cdr3_aa: CASSSGTAYGYTF
j_call: TRBJ2-2; clone_size: .; d_call: .; v_call: TRBV2; cdr3_aa: CASTPSGWTGELFF
j_call: TRBJ1-5; clone_size: .; d_call: .; v_call: TRBV12-5; cdr3_aa: CASGWSGNQPQHF
j_call: TRBJ2-1; clone_size: once; d_call: .; v_call: TRBV7-2; cdr3_aa: CASSLAAGSYNEQFF
j_call: TRBJ1-1; clone_size: once; d_call: TRBD1; v_call: TRBV29-1; cdr3_aa: CSVETGENTEAFF
j_call: TRBJ2-3; clone_size: .; d_call: .; v_call: TRBV5-6; cdr3_aa: CASSPGDGTDTQYF
j_call: TRBJ2-1; clone_size: .; d_call: .; v_call: TRBV4-2; cdr3_aa: CASSQEQGLSSYNEQFF
j_call: TRBJ2-1; clone_size: .; d_call: .; v_call: TRBV18; cdr3_aa: CASSLGAYNEQFF
j_call: TRBJ2-7; clone_size: .; d_call: .; v_call: TRBV7-6; cdr3_aa: CASSPDRTSYEQYF
j_call: TRBJ1-2; clone_size: .; d_call: .; v_call: TRBV4-1; cdr3_aa: CASSQVPGEVNYGYTF